This T cell receptor (beta chain) was recorded in a study of neoadjuvant nivolumab and ipilimumab in lung cancer. Study results and limitations: Higher pretherapy blood TCR richness went with higher resected-tumor richness. Resected tumors had greater TCR richness and clonality than uninvolved lung.

This CDR3 has 10 amino acids. The V and J ends lost 1 base and 12 bases respectively, with 7 bases between them. The germline gives CDR1 DFQATT, CDR2 SNEGSKA (reference sequence). This clone was seen just once. The antigen is undetermined. Repertoires were generated with immunoSEQ multiplex PCR, while TCRdb's copy carries only in-frame clones and drops some. The repertoire holds roughly 18,000 clones, with about 87% as singletons. The sample in question was peripheral blood, obtained before neoadjuvant nivolumab, alone or with ipilimumab. The source of this sequence is an adult with non-small cell lung cancer. The genes are TRBV20-1 and TRBJ2-1; D unclear. CDR3 sequence reads: CSARAAGQFF. CDR3 nucleotide sequence: TGCAGTGCTAGAGCTGCAGGGCAGTTCTTC.